This T cell receptor beta chain was sequenced in a study of T cell repertoires in cytomegalovirus infection. Study background: Public TCR beta signature analysis indicated the presence of both CMV infection and matching HLA type.

V lost 0 bases, J lost 7 bases, and 8 bases stayed unmatched. This CDR3 spans 16 amino acids. Germline-derived CDR1 and CDR2 are SGHTA and FQGNSA. Each CDR3 protein gets one entry after TCRdb re-called the reads with MiXCR. The sample has 350,000 to 450,000 distinct CDR3 sequences, 15% to 20% seen once. This clonotype came up many times. The antigen remains undetermined. Study-wide results and limits: Carriage of CMV together with the relevant HLA was identifiable through cumulative public TCR beta family frequency. HLA-C-restricted CMV-specific TCR beta clonotypes prevailed in the ex vivo response.

The sequence came from a human donor in good health (CMV status not recorded). Some clones in this sample may be carry-over from other donors' samples. Sequenced input: PBMCs. The rearrangement links TRBV7-2 to TRBJ2-5; the match to TRBD1 covers 10 bases. CDR3 nucleotides: TGTGCCAGCAGCTTAGCGGTGGACAGGGGGACGGGGACCCAGTACTTC. As protein: CASSLAVDRGTGTQYF.